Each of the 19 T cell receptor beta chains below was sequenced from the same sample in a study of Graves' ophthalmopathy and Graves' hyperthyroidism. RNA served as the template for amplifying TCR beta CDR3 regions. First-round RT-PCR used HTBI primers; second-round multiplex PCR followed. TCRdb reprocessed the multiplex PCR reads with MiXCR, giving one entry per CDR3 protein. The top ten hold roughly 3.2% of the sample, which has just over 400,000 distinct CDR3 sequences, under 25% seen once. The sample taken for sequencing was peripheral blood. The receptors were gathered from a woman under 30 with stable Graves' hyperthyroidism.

CDR3 residues: CASSSATGKDYGYTF. CDR3 DNA: TGTGCCAGCAGCTCTGCGACAGGGAAGGACTATGGCTACACCTTC. This chain links TRBV12-3 or TRBV12-4 with TRBJ1-2, with TRBD1 matching over 7 bases. The V segment lost 6 bases and the J segment 3 bases; nucleotides outside the gene matches: 10. The CDR3 has 15 residues.

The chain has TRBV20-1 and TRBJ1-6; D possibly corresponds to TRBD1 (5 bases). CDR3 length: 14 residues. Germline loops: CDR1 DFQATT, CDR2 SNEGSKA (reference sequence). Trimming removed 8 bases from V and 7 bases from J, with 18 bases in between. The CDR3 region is CSLWGSGGNSPLHF. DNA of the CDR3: TGCAGTCTCTGGGGGAGTGGGGGGAATTCACCCCTCCACTTT.

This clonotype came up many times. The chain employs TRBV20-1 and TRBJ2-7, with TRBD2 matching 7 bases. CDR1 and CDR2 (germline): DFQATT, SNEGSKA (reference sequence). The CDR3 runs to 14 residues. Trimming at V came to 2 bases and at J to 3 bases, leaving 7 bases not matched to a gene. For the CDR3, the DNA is TGCAGTGCTAGACCTAGCGGAACATTCTACGAGCAGTACTTC. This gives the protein CSARPSGTFYEQYF.

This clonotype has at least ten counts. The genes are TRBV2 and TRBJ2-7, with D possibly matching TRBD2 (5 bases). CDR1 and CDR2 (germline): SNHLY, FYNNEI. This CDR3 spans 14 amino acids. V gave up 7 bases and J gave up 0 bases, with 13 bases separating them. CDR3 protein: CASMVSVNSYEQYF. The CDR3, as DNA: TGTGCCAGCATGGTTAGCGTTAACTCCTACGAGCAGTACTTC.

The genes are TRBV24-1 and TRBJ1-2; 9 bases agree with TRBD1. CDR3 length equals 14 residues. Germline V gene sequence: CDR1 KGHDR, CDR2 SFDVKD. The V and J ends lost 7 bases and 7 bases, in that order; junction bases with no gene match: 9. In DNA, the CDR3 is TGTGCCACCAGCCCCGGGACAGGGATAGGTGGCTACACCTTC. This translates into CATSPGTGIGGYTF.

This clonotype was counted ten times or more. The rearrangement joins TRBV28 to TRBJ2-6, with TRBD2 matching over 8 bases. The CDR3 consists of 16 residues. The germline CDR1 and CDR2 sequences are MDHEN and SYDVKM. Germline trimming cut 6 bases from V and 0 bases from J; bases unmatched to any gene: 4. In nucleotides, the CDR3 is TGTGCCAGCAGGGACGGGGGGGGCTCTGGGGCCAACGTCCTGACTTTC. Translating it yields CASRDGGGSGANVLTF.

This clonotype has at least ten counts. CDR3 DNA sequence: TGTGCCACCGGGGACCATAGGGGGGAGACCCAGTACTTC. As protein: CATGDHRGETQYF. The rearrangement uses TRBV24-1 and TRBJ2-5; a possible D gene is TRBD1 (6 bases). CDR3 length: 13 residues. Germline assignment: CDR1 KGHDR and CDR2 SFDVKD. Trimming left V 9 bases short and J 5 bases short, with 15 bases between.

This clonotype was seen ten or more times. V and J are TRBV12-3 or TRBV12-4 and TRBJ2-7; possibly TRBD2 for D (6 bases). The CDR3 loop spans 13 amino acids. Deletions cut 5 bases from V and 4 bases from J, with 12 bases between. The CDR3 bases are TGTGCCAGCAGTCGGGACTTCCAATACGAGCAGTACTTC. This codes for CASSRDFQYEQYF.

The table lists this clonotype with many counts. This chain's CDR3 is CATRVLGARTEAFF. DNA for the CDR3: TGTGCCACCAGAGTTCTGGGGGCTCGTACTGAAGCTTTCTTT. The chain uses TRBV15 and TRBJ1-1; D might be TRBD1 (6 bases). Germline values: CDR1 LNHNV, CDR2 YYDKDF (reference sequence). Between the trimmed V and J ends, which lost 6 bases and 5 bases, there was a span of 16 bases. The CDR3 runs 14 residues.

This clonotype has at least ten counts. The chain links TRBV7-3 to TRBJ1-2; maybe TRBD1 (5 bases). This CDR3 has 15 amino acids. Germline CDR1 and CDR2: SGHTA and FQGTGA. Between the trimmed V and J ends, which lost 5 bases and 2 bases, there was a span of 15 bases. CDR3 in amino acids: CASSPQGGINYGYTF. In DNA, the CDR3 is TGTGCCAGCAGCCCCCAGGGAGGGATAAACTATGGCTACACCTTC.

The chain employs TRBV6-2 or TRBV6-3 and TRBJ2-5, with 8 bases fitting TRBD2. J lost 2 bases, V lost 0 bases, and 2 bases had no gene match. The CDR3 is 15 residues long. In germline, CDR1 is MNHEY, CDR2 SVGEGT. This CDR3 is CASSYSAGDQETQYF. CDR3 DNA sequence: TGTGCCAGCAGTTACTCAGCGGGGGATCAAGAGACCCAGTACTTC.

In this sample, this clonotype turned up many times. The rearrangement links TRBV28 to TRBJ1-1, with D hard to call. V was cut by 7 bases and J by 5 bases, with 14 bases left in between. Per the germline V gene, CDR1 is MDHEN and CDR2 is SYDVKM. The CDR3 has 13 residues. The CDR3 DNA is TGTGCCAGCACCGAATTAGTAAAGACTGAAGCTTTCTTT. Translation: CASTELVKTEAFF.

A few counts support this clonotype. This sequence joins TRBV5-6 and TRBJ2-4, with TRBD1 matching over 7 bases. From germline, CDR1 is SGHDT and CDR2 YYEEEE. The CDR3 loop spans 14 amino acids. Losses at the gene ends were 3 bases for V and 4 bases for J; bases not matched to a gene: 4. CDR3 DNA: TGTGCCAGCAGCTCCCCGGGACAGAAAAACATTCAGTACTTC. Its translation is CASSSPGQKNIQYF.

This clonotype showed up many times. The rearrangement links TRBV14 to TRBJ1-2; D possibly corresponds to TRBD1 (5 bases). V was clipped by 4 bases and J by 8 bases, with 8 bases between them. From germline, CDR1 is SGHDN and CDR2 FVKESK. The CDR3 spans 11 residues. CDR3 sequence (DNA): TGTGCCAGCAGCCCGGGACGAGGCTACACCTTC. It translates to CASSPGRGYTF. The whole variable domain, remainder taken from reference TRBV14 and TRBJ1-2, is EAGVTQFPSHSVIEKGQTVTLRCDPISGHDNLYWYRRVMGKEIKFLLHFVKESKQDESGMPNNRFLAERTGGTYSTLKVQPAELEDSGVYFCASSPGRGYTFGSGTRLTVV.

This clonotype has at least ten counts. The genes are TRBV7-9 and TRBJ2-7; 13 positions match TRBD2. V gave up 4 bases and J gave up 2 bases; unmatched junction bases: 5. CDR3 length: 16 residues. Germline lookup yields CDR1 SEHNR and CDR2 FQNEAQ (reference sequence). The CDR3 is CASSSVTSGRAYEQYF. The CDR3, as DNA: TGTGCCAGCAGCTCAGTCACTAGCGGGAGGGCCTACGAGCAGTACTTC.

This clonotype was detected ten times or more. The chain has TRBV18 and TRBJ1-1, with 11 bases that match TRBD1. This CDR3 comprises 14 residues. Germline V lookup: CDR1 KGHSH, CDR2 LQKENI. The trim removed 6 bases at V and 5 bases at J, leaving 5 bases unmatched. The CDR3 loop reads CASSMDRGRTEAFF. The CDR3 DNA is TGTGCCAGCTCCATGGACAGGGGGCGTACTGAAGCTTTCTTT.

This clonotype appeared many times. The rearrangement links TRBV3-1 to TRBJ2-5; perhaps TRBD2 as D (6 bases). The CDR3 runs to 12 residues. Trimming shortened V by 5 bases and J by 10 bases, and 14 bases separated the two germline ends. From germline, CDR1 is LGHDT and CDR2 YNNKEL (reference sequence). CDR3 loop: CASSTTSSIQYF. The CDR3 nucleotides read TGTGCCAGCAGCACTACTAGCAGTATCCAGTACTTC.

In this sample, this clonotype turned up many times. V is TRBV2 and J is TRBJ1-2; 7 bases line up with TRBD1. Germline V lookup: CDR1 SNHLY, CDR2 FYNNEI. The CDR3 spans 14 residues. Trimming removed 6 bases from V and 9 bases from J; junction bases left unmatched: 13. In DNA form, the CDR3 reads TGTGCCAGCAGGGGGACAGCCTCTCGAAGGAGCTACACCTTC. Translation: CASRGTASRRSYTF.

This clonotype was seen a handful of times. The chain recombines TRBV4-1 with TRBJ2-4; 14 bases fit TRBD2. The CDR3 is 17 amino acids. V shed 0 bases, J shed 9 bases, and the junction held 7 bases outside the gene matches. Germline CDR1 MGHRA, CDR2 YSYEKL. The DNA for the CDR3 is TGCGCCAGCAGCCAAGAAAGGAGGGGACTAGCGGGAGCCATTCAGTACTTC. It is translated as CASSQERRGLAGAIQYF.